Listed below are T cell receptor beta chains from one sample, sequenced in a study of cytomegalovirus exposure and HLA in healthy donors. Profiling relied on immunoSEQ multiplex PCR, and the TCRdb table lists in-frame clones only, not all of them. In the table there are about 96,000 clones, about four fifths of which are singletons. Source material: PBMCs. The source is a woman in her 70s in good health and CMV-seropositive. The CDR3 runs from the conserved cysteine through the conserved F or W. Fields, in order: clone size, D gene, V gene, CDR3 length, J gene, CDR3 DNA, CDR3 protein. D genes are given only for firm matches. Expanded clones are given a class, and other clones once, few, many or no size at all.

clone_size: -; d_call: TRBD2; v_call: TRBV28; cdr3_length: 16; j_call: TRBJ2-1; cdr3_nt: TGTGCCAGCAATACGGGGACGCTGGGACTAGTTGTTGGTCTGTTCTTC; cdr3_aa: CASNTGTLGLVVGLFF
clone_size: -; d_call: -; v_call: TRBV29-1; cdr3_length: 14; j_call: TRBJ2-3; cdr3_nt: TGCACCATTCTCCGGGAGTCCAGCACAGATACGCAGTATTTT; cdr3_aa: CTILRESSTDTQYF
clone_size: -; d_call: -; v_call: TRBV19; cdr3_length: 16; j_call: TRBJ1-5; cdr3_nt: TGTGCCAGTAGTGTGACAGCATTCCCTAGCAATCAGCCCCAGCATTTT; cdr3_aa: CASSVTAFPSNQPQHF
clone_size: -; d_call: -; v_call: TRBV29-1; cdr3_length: 13; j_call: TRBJ1-2; cdr3_nt: TGCAGCGTATGGGACACCACTAACTATGGCTACACCTTC; cdr3_aa: CSVWDTTNYGYTF
clone_size: -; d_call: -; v_call: TRBV9; cdr3_length: 15; j_call: TRBJ1-4; cdr3_nt: TGTGCCAGCAGCGTAGGGCTACAGGAGAATGAAAAACTGTTTTTT; cdr3_aa: CASSVGLQENEKLFF
clone_size: -; d_call: -; v_call: TRBV4-1; cdr3_length: 15; j_call: TRBJ2-5; cdr3_nt: TGCGCCAGCAGCCAAGGGTACAGGGCCCAGGAGACCCAGTACTTC; cdr3_aa: CASSQGYRAQETQYF
clone_size: -; d_call: TRBD1; v_call: TRBV7-3; cdr3_length: 16; j_call: TRBJ1-1; cdr3_nt: TGTGCCAGCAGCGACCGGGACAGGGGGCACAACACTGAAGCTTTCTTT; cdr3_aa: CASSDRDRGHNTEAFF
clone_size: -; d_call: -; v_call: TRBV6-1; cdr3_length: 13; j_call: TRBJ2-7; cdr3_nt: TGTGCCAGCAGTTCTCCCTCGTTCTACGAGCAGTACTTC; cdr3_aa: CASSSPSFYEQYF
clone_size: -; d_call: TRBD1; v_call: TRBV10-2; cdr3_length: 15; j_call: TRBJ2-7; cdr3_nt: TGCGCCAGCAGTGATAGGGGGACAGGGACCTACGAGCAGTACTTC; cdr3_aa: CASSDRGTGTYEQYF
clone_size: -; d_call: -; v_call: TRBV6-5; cdr3_length: 15; j_call: TRBJ1-3; cdr3_nt: TGTGCCAGCAGTTACTCGGGGGGATCCGGAAACACCATATATTTT; cdr3_aa: CASSYSGGSGNTIYF
clone_size: few; d_call: -; v_call: TRBV2; cdr3_length: 17; j_call: TRBJ2-4; cdr3_nt: TGTGCCAGCAGCACCCCGGGCGGACTTAGGACCAAAAACATTCAGTACTTC; cdr3_aa: CASSTPGGLRTKNIQYF
clone_size: -; d_call: -; v_call: TRBV7-2; cdr3_length: 15; j_call: TRBJ1-5; cdr3_nt: TGTGCCAGCAGCTTACCCAGAAATAGCAATCAGCCCCAGCATTTT; cdr3_aa: CASSLPRNSNQPQHF
clone_size: -; d_call: TRBD1; v_call: TRBV2; cdr3_length: 14; j_call: TRBJ1-2; cdr3_nt: TGTGCCAGCAGCCGGGACAGGGGGAAATATGGCTACACCTTC; cdr3_aa: CASSRDRGKYGYTF
clone_size: -; d_call: -; v_call: TRBV2; cdr3_length: 16; j_call: TRBJ2-2; cdr3_nt: TGTGCCAGCATTTCCGGCAGGGCTATGAACACCGGGGAGCTGTTTTTT; cdr3_aa: CASISGRAMNTGELFF
clone_size: -; d_call: TRBD2; v_call: TRBV6-5; cdr3_length: 16; j_call: TRBJ2-1; cdr3_nt: TGTGCCAGCAGTTGGACTAGCGGGAATTCCTACAATGAGCAGTTCTTC; cdr3_aa: CASSWTSGNSYNEQFF
clone_size: -; d_call: -; v_call: TRBV6-1; cdr3_length: 13; j_call: TRBJ2-3; cdr3_nt: TGTGCCAGCGCTTCCAGGCCGGCAGATACGCAGTATTTT; cdr3_aa: CASASRPADTQYF
clone_size: -; d_call: -; v_call: TRBV29-1; cdr3_length: 12; j_call: TRBJ1-5; cdr3_nt: TGCAGCGCGGGATCAGGCAATCAGCCCCAGCATTTT; cdr3_aa: CSAGSGNQPQHF
clone_size: -; d_call: TRBD1; v_call: TRBV4-3; cdr3_length: 15; j_call: TRBJ2-1; cdr3_nt: TGCGCCAGCAGCTACGGACAGGGCCCTCGGAATGAGCAGTTCTTC; cdr3_aa: CASSYGQGPRNEQFF
clone_size: -; d_call: -; v_call: TRBV9; cdr3_length: 16; j_call: TRBJ1-6; cdr3_nt: TGTGCCAGCAGCCCCGACCTGATGGACAGAAATTCACCCCTCCACTTT; cdr3_aa: CASSPDLMDRNSPLHF
clone_size: -; d_call: TRBD1; v_call: TRBV11-2; cdr3_length: 14; j_call: TRBJ2-7; cdr3_nt: TGTGCCAGCAGCTTAGCCTACATGGACAGGCGGCAGTACTTC; cdr3_aa: CASSLAYMDRRQYF
clone_size: few; d_call: -; v_call: TRBV27; cdr3_length: 15; j_call: TRBJ2-7; cdr3_nt: TGTGCCAGCAGTTTATCCTATGAGGGCTTCTACGAGCAGTACTTC; cdr3_aa: CASSLSYEGFYEQYF
clone_size: -; d_call: -; v_call: TRBV7-8; cdr3_length: 16; j_call: TRBJ2-1; cdr3_nt: TGTGCCAGCAGGATGCAGGGGAGCACGTCCTATGGTGAGCAGTTCTTC; cdr3_aa: CASRMQGSTSYGEQFF